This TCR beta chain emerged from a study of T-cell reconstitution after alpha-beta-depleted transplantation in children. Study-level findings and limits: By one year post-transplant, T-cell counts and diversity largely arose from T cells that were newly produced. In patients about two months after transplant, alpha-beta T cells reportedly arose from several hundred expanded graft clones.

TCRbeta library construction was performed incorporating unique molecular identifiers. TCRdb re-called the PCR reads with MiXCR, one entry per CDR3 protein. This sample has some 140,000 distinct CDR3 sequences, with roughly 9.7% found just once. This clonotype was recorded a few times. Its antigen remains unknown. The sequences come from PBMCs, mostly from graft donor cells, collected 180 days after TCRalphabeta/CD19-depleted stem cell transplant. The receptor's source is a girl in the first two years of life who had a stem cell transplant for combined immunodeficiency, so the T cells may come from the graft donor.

CDR3 in amino acids: CSAPTGEQFF. The CDR3 DNA is TGCAGTGCCCCCACGGGGGAGCAGTTCTTC. The V gene is TRBV20-1, the J gene TRBJ2-1; a possible D gene is TRBD2 (5 bases). From germline, CDR1 is DFQATT and CDR2 SNEGSKA (reference sequence). Trimming took 6 bases from V and 10 from J, leaving 10 bases between them. The CDR3 consists of 10 residues.